A single sample gave rise to the 9 T cell receptor beta chains below, sequenced in a study of cytomegalovirus exposure and HLA in healthy donors. The PCR ran on 60 Vbeta and 13 Jbeta primers. Here immunoSEQ multiplex PCR was the method, and the copy in TCRdb shows in-frame clones only, minus some. Among over 150,000 clones, 60% to 80% were seen once, and the ten largest hold about 9.6%. Sequencing input: PBMCs. The receptors were gathered from a man between 18 and 29 years old in good health and CMV-seropositive.

This sequence joins TRBV21-1 and TRBJ2-7; TRBD1, the table's D call, was not compared with the DNA. TRBV21-1 is flagged as a pseudogene. This CDR3 region has 13 residues. CDR3 sequence reads: CASIPDSSYEQYF. CDR3 nucleotides: TGTGCCAGCATCCCAGACAGTTCCTACGAGCAGTACTTC.

The V and J genes are TRBV9 and TRBJ2-2; 11 nucleotides match TRBD2. Losses at the gene ends were 4 bases for V and 0 bases for J; bases not matched to a gene: 11. The germline CDR1 and CDR2 sequences are SGDLS and YYNGEE. CDR3 length: 19 residues. CDR3 residues: CASSTSGGSGGANTGELFF. The CDR3 nucleotides are TGTGCCAGCAGCACATCAGGGGGTAGCGGGGGGGCGAACACCGGGGAGCTGTTTTTT.

V usage is TRBV6-5 and J usage is TRBJ2-7, with TRBD2 matching over 7 bases. Germline CDR1 MNHEY, CDR2 SVGAGI. Trimming removed 3 bases from V and 5 bases from J; junction bases left unmatched: 7. The CDR3 consists of 14 residues. The CDR3 sequence: CASSYQGGFDEQYF. The CDR3 bases are TGTGCCAGCAGTTATCAGGGAGGGTTCGACGAGCAGTACTTC.

Only one count was recorded for this clone. The CDR3 protein is CASSFIGYTATEAFF. CDR3 bases: TGTGCCAGCAGCTTCATAGGTTACACAGCCACTGAAGCTTTCTTT. The V and J genes are TRBV5-4 and TRBJ1-1; D is unresolved. This CDR3 spans 15 amino acids. Germline assignment: CDR1 SGHNT and CDR2 YYREEE (reference sequence). V gave up 2 bases and J gave up 4 bases, with 15 bases separating them.

The chain carries TRBV2 and TRBJ1-4, with 7 positions matching TRBD1. This CDR3 has 14 residues. Germline-derived CDR1 and CDR2 are SNHLY and FYNNEI. V dropped 11 bases and J dropped 6; count of bases not matched to a gene: 12. CDR3 sequence reads: CAGIPTGRHEKLFF. CDR3 coding DNA: TGTGCCGGAATTCCGACAGGGAGACATGAAAAACTGTTTTTT.

The CDR3 DNA is TGCAGAGCGAAGGCCATCTATGGCTACACCTTC. This translates into CRAKAIYGYTF. J is TRBJ1-2 and V is TRBV20-1; D is uncertain. Per germline, CDR1 DFQATT and CDR2 SNEGSKA (reference sequence). The CDR3 has 11 amino acids.

The chain employs TRBV30 and TRBJ2-5; no reliable D call. The CDR3 spans 13 residues. Germline CDR1 is GTSNPN and CDR2 is SVGIG (reference sequence). V dropped 0 bases and J dropped 0 bases, with 5 bases sitting between them. CDR3 in amino acids: CAWSVEYQETQYF. DNA of the CDR3: TGTGCCTGGAGTGTAGAGTACCAAGAGACCCAGTACTTC.

The CDR3 sequence: CAGQTSGGHNEQFF. DNA of the CDR3: TGTGCCGGGCAGACTAGCGGGGGACACAATGAGCAGTTCTTC. This chain links TRBV6-1 with TRBJ2-1; 12 bases are shared with TRBD2. The CDR3 contains 14 residues. V was clipped by 11 bases and J by 5 bases; unmatched bases: 7. CDR1 and CDR2 (germline): MNHNS, SASEGT.

The chain uses TRBV6-1 and TRBJ2-7, with D uncertain. V lost 2 bases to trimming and J lost 2 bases, with 13 bases between them. The CDR3 covers 15 residues. Germline assignment: CDR1 MNHNS and CDR2 SASEGT. The CDR3 here is CASSEQPVNAYEQYF. CDR3 nucleotide sequence: TGTGCCAGCAGTGAACAACCGGTAAACGCCTACGAGCAGTACTTC.